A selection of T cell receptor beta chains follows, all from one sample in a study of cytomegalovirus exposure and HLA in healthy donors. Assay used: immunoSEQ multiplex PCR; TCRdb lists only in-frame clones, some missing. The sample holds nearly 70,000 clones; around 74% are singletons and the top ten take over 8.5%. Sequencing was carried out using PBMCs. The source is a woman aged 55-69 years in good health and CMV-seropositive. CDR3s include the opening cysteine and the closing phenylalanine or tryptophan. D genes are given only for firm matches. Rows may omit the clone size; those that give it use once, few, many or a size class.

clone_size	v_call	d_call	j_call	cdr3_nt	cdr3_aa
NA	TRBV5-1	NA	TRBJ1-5	TGCGCCAGCAGCTGGGGAGGCGGGGGCAATCAGCCCCAGCATTTT	CASSWGGGGNQPQHF
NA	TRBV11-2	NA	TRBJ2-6	TGTGCCAGCAGCCCGCTGGGGACACGAGGTTCTGGGGCCAACGTCCTGACTTTC	CASSPLGTRGSGANVLTF
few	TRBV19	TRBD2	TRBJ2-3	TGTGCCAGTAATCGGGGGGGGTCCACAGATACGCAGTATTTT	CASNRGGSTDTQYF
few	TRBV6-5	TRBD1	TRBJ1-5	TGTGCCAGCAGACTCGGGACAGGGGATCAGCCCCAGCATTTT	CASRLGTGDQPQHF
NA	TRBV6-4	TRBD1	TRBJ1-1	TGTGCCAGCAGACCGGGACAGGGGACTGGAACTGAAGCTTTCTTT	CASRPGQGTGTEAFF
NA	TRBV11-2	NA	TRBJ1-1	TGTGCCAGCAGCCCCCCGGGTTGGCCCAACACTGAAGCTTTCTTT	CASSPPGWPNTEAFF
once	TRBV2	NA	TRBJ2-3	TGTGCCAGCAGCTCGGACTTCCGAGGATCAGATACGCAGTATTTT	CASSSDFRGSDTQYF
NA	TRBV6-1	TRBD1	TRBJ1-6	TGTGCCAGCAGGGTTCAGGGACAGGGGGTTTCACCCCTCCACTTT	CASRVQGQGVSPLHF
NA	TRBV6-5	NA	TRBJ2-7	TGTGCCAGCAGTACTGACTTCTACGAGCAGTACTTC	CASSTDFYEQYF
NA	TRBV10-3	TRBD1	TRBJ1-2	TGTGCCATCAGTGAGAAAAATTCAGGGGGCCATGGCTACACCTTC	CAISEKNSGGHGYTF
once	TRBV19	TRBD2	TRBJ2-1	TGTGCCAGTAGTGGGACTAGCGGGGGGATCCACCCTAACAATGAGCAGTTCTTC	CASSGTSGGIHPNNEQFF
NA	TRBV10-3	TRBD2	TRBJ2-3	TGTGCCATCAATAGCGGGAGAACTACAGATACGCAGTATTTT	CAINSGRTTDTQYF
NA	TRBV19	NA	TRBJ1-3	TGTGCCAGTAGCGTGGGGGGGAACAGAGTCTCTGGAAACACCATATATTTT	CASSVGGNRVSGNTIYF
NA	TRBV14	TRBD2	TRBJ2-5	TGTGCCAGCAGCCAAGGACTAGCGGTTGGCTCCGGGGAGACCCAGTACTTC	CASSQGLAVGSGETQYF
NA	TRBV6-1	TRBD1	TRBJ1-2	TGTGCCAGCAGTGGAAAAGAGCAGGGGGCGCACTATGGCTACACCTTC	CASSGKEQGAHYGYTF
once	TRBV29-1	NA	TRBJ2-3	TGCAGCGCTGCGAAGCGCCTGAGCACAGATACGCAGTATTTT	CSAAKRLSTDTQYF
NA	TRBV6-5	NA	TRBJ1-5	TGTGCCAGCAGTGGGGGCTCGGGCAATCAGCCCCAGCATTTT	CASSGGSGNQPQHF
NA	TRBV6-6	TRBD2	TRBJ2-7	TGTGCCAGCAGCGGACCCCCCTTAGCGGGCCGCGAGCAGTACTTC	CASSGPPLAGREQYF